This T cell receptor beta chain was identified during a study of T cell responses to AZD1222 COVID-19 vaccine. This CDR3 comprises 13 residues. V shed 6 bases, J shed 7 bases, and the junction held 7 bases outside the gene matches. The table came from immunoSEQ multiplex PCR; TCRdb's copy has only in-frame clones and leaves some out. The sample lists about 81,000 clones; approximately 90% were seen once. This clone has only a few counts. The sequenced sample was peripheral blood, obtained 28 days after the second AZD1222 dose. The chain combines TRBV12-3 or TRBV12-4 with TRBJ1-1; 8 bases align to TRBD1. This receptor was identified in an adult who received the AZD1222 COVID-19 vaccine. CDR3 sequence reads: CASRGAGGHEAFF. The CDR3 DNA reads TGTGCCAGCAGGGGAGCAGGGGGCCATGAAGCTTTCTTT.